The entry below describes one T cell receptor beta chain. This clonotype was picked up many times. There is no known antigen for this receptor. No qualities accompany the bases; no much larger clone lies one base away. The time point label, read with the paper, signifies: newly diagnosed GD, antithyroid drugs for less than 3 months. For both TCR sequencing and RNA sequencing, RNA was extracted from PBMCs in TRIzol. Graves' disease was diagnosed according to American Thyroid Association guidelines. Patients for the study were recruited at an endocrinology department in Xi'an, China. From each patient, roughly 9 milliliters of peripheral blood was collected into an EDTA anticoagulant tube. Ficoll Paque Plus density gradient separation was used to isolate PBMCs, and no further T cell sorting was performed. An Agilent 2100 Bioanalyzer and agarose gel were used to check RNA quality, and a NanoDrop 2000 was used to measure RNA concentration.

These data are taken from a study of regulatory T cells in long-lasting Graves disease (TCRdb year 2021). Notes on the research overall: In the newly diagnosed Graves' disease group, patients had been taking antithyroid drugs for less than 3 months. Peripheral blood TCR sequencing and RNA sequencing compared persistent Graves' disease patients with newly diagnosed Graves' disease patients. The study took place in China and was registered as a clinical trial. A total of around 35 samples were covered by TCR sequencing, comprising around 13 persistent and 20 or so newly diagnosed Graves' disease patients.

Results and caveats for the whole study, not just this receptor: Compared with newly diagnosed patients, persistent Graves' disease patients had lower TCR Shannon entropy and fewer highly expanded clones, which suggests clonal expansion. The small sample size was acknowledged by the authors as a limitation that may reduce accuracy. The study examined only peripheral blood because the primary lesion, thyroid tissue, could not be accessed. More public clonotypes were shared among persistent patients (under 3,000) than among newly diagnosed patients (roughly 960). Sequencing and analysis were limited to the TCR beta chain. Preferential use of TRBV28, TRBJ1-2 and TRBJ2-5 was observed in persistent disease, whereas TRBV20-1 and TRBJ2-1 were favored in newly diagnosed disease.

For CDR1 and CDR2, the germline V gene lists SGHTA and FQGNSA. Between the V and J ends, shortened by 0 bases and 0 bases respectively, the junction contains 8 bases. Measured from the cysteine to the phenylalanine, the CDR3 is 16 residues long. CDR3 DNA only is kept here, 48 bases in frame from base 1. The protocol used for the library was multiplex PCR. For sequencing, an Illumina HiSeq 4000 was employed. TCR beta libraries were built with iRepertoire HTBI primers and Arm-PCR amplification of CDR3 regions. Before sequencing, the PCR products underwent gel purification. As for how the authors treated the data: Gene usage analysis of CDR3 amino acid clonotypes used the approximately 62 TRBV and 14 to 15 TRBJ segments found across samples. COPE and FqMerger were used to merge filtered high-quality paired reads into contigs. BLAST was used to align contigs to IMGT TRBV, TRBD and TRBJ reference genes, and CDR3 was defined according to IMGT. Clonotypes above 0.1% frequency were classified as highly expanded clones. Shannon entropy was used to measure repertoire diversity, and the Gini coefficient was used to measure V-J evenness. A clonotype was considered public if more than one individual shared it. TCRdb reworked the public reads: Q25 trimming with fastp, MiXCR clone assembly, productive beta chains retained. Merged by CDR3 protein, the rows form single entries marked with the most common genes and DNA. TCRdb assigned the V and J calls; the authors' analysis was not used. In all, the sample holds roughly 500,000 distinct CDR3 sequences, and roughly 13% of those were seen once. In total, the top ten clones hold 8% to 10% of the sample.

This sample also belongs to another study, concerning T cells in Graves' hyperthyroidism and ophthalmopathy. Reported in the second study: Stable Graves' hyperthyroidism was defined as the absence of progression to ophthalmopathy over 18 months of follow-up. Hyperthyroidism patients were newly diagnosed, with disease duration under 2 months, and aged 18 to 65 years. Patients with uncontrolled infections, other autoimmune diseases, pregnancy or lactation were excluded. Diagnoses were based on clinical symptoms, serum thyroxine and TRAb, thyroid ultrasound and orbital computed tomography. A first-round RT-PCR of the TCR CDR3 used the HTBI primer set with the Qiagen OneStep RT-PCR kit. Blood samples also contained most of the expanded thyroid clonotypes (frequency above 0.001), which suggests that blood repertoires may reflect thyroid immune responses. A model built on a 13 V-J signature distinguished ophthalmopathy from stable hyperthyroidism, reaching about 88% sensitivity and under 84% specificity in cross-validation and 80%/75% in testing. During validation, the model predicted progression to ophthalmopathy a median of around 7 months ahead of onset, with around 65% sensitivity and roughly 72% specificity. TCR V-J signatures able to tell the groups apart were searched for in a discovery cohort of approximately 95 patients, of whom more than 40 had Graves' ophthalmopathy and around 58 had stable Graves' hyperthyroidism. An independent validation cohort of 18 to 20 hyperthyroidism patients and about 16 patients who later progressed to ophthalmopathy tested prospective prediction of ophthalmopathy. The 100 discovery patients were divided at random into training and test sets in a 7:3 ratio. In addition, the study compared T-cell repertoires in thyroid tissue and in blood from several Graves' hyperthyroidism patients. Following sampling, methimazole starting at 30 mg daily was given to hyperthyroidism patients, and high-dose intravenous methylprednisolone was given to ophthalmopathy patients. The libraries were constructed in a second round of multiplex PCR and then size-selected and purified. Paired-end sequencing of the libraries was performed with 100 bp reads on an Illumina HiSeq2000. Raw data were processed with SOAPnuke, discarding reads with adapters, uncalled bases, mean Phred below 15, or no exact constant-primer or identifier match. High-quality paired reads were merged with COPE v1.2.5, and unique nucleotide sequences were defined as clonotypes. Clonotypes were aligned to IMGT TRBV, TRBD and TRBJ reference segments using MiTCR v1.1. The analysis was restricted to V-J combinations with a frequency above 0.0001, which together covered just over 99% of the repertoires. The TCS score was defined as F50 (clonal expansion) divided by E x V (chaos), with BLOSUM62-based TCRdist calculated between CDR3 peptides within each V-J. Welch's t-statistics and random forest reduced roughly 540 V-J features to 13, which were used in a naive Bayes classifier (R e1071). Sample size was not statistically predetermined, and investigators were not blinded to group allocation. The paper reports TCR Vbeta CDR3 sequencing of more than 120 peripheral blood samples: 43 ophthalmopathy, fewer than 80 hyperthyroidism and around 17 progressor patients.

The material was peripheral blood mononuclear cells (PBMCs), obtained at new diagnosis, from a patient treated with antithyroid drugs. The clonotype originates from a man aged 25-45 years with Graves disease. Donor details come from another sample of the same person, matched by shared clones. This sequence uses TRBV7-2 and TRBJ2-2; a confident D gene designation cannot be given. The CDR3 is CASSLAGRPNTGELFF. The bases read TGTGCCAGCAGCTTAGCTGGCAGGCCGAACACCGGGGAGCTGTTTTTT.